These 20 T cell receptor beta chains share one sample of origin, sequenced in a study of blood T cell repertoires in COVID-19. The data were produced by immunoSEQ multiplex PCR, yet TCRdb's version contains in-frame clones alone and is incomplete. The data show 310,000 or so clones, 87% seen once. The sequenced sample was peripheral blood. These receptors came from a woman between 45 and 65 years old who had recovered from COVID-19.

This chain links TRBV10-3 with TRBJ2-7; 8 bases line up with TRBD2. The trim removed 5 bases at V and 3 bases at J, leaving 6 bases unmatched. Looked up from germline, CDR1 is ENHRY and CDR2 is SYGVKD. The CDR3 is 14 amino acids. The CDR3 loop reads CAISRQRGNYEQYF. The DNA of the CDR3 is TGTGCCATCAGTCGCCAGCGGGGGAACTACGAGCAGTACTTC.

V and J are TRBV5-1 and TRBJ1-2, with D tentatively TRBD1 (5 bases). This CDR3 region has 14 residues. Germline V gene data show CDR1 as SGHRS and CDR2 as YFSETQ. V was cut by 0 bases and J by 6 bases, with 12 bases left in between. The CDR3 region has the DNA TGCGCCAGCAGCTTGGGATCAGGGATTGATGGCTACACCTTC. This translates into CASSLGSGIDGYTF.

CDR3 sequence reads: CASSRPFGGGTEAFF. The CDR3 nucleotides are TGTGCCAGCAGCCGCCCGTTTGGGGGAGGCACTGAAGCTTTCTTT. The chain employs TRBV5-4 and TRBJ1-1, with D possibly being TRBD1 (5 bases). The V and J ends lost 4 bases and 4 bases respectively, with 17 bases between them. The CDR3 has 15 residues. Germline V CDR1 and CDR2: SGHNT, YYREEE (reference sequence).

The chain combines TRBV7-9 with TRBJ1-1, with D hard to call. The V end lost 1 base, the J end lost 0 bases, and 9 bases lay between the germline ends. CDR1 SEHNR and CDR2 FQNEAQ come from the germline V gene (reference sequence). The CDR3 has 15 amino acids. CDR3 DNA: TGTGCCAGCAGCTTAGAGATGGGCCTGAACACTGAAGCTTTCTTT. This gives the protein CASSLEMGLNTEAFF.

The sample holds a few counts of this clone. J is TRBJ1-1 and V is TRBV15; TRBD1 aligns across 11 bases. The CDR3 is made up of 14 amino acids. The germline V gene encodes CDR1 LNHNV and CDR2 YYDKDF (reference sequence). V dropped 1 base and J dropped 11; count of bases not matched to a gene: 6. The DNA for the CDR3 is TGTGCCACCAGCAGAGGCTGGACAGGGGGCGAGGCTTTCTTT. It yields the protein CATSRGWTGGEAFF.

The chain joins TRBV11-2 to TRBJ1-3; D is perhaps TRBD1 (6 bases). Germline CDR1 is SGHAT and CDR2 is FQNNGV. V dropped 4 bases and J dropped 4 bases, with 14 bases sitting between them. The CDR3 is made up of 15 amino acids. In nucleotides, the CDR3 is TGTGCCAGCAGCTCCGCCGGGGGGCTCGGAAACACCATATATTTT. Amino acid sequence: CASSSAGGLGNTIYF. Together with reference TRBV11-2 and TRBJ1-3, the CDR3 gives the full variable domain: EAGVAQSPRYKIIEKRQSVAFWCNPISGHATLYWYQQILGQGPKLLIQFQNNGVVDDSQLPKDRFSAERLKGVDSTLKIQPAKLEDSAVYLCASSSAGGLGNTIYFGEGSWLTVV.

The J gene is TRBJ2-1, the V gene TRBV3-1 (or the pseudogene TRBV3-2), with D hard to call. Looked up from germline, CDR1 is LGHDT and CDR2 is YNNKEL (reference sequence). Trimming removed 0 bases from V and 10 bases from J, with 10 bases in between. CDR3 length: 13 residues. The CDR3 DNA reads as TGTGCCAGCAGCCAAGAAATGGTAGTCGAGCAGTTCTTC. This encodes CASSQEMVVEQFF.

The chain links TRBV30 to TRBJ1-2; the match to TRBD1 covers 7 bases. Germline V gene sequence: CDR1 GTSNPN, CDR2 SVGIG (reference sequence). This CDR3 is built from 14 residues. Trimming took 0 bases from V and 8 from J; bases not matched to a gene: 9. CDR3 sequence (DNA): TGTGCCTGGAGTGTAACAGGGGTAGGCGGAGGCTACACCTTC. It specifies CAWSVTGVGGGYTF.

J is TRBJ2-1 and V is TRBV30; D remains unclear. V shed 5 bases and J shed 0 bases, with 14 bases lying between them. Germline CDR1 and CDR2: GTSNPN and SVGIG (reference sequence). The CDR3 is made up of 15 amino acids. CDR3 residues: CAWASWASSYNEQFF. DNA for the CDR3: TGTGCCTGGGCGAGCTGGGCAAGCTCCTACAATGAGCAGTTCTTC.

This chain connects TRBV7-2 to TRBJ2-3, with TRBD2 identical over 7 bases. V lost 10 bases and J lost 2; bases outside the gene matches: 9. Germline CDR1 is SGHTA and CDR2 is FQGNSA. The CDR3 has 14 residues. This CDR3 is CATQTSLATDTQYF. The DNA for the CDR3 is TGTGCCACTCAGACTAGCCTAGCCACAGATACGCAGTATTTT.

The chain employs TRBV10-3 and TRBJ2-4; D uncertain. Trimming removed 4 bases at V and 0 bases at J, with 22 bases between. The CDR3 consists of 19 residues. Germline V CDR1 and CDR2: ENHRY, SYGVKD. The DNA of the CDR3 is TGTGCCATCAGTGGGCCCCCGAAAGCAGGCGATCTAGCCAAAAACATTCAGTACTTC. This sequence encodes CAISGPPKAGDLAKNIQYF.

The CDR3 region has the DNA TGTGCCAGTAGTATAACGGACACCAGACGCTCTGGAAACACCATATATTTT. This encodes CASSITDTRRSGNTIYF. The chain employs TRBV19 and TRBJ1-3; D possibly corresponds to TRBD1 (5 bases). V gave up 2 bases and J gave up 0 bases, with 14 bases separating them. Germline V gene sequence: CDR1 LNHDA, CDR2 SQIVND (reference sequence). The CDR3 is made up of 17 amino acids.

The chain links TRBV9 to TRBJ1-5, with 7 bases identical to TRBD1. CDR1 is SGDLS, CDR2 YYNGEE, per germline. With V trimmed by 2 bases and J by 6 bases, 8 bases remained unmatched. This CDR3 region has 15 residues. The CDR3 sequence: CASSVSDRAPQPQHF. The CDR3 region has the DNA TGTGCCAGCAGCGTTAGCGACAGGGCCCCTCAGCCCCAGCATTTT.

This sequence joins TRBV7-3 and TRBJ1-2; D remains unclear. V gave up 5 bases and J gave up 7 bases, with 17 bases separating them. This CDR3 has 14 amino acids. Germline V gene sequence: CDR1 SGHTA, CDR2 FQGTGA. CDR3 loop: CASSPDPREVGYTF. CDR3 DNA sequence: TGTGCCAGCAGCCCGGACCCACGGGAGGTTGGCTACACCTTC.

This chain connects TRBV21-1 to TRBJ1-4; the table's TRBD1 call for D was not verified on the DNA. TRBV21-1 corresponds to a pseudogene. The CDR3 extends over 17 amino acids. CDR3 sequence: CASSLEPPGQGNEKLFF. As DNA, the CDR3 is TGTGCCAGCAGCCTAGAACCTCCGGGACAGGGGAATGAAAAACTGTTTTTT.

V and J are TRBV5-4 and TRBJ2-3; D perhaps matches TRBD2 (6 bases). V dropped 1 base and J dropped 0 bases, with 18 bases sitting between them. Germline CDR1 and CDR2: SGHNT and YYREEE (reference sequence). This CDR3 region has 18 residues. CDR3 DNA sequence: TGTGCCAGCAGCTTGTACCTTACGGGAGATTCCAGCACAGATACGCAGTATTTT. This sequence encodes CASSLYLTGDSSTDTQYF.

The chain recombines TRBV6-5 with TRBJ1-6; the D gene is possibly TRBD1 (5 bases). Trimming took off 2 bases at V and 8 bases at J, with 10 bases between the two ends. This CDR3 contains 14 residues. Germline V gene sequence: CDR1 MNHEY, CDR2 SVGAGI. CDR3 bases: TGTGCCAGCAGTTACGCAGGGAGGGATTCACCCCTCCACTTT. This gives the protein CASSYAGRDSPLHF.

The V gene is TRBV7-9, the J gene TRBJ2-7; perhaps TRBD1 as D (6 bases). Trimming left V 4 bases short and J 0 bases short, with 16 bases between. The germline gives CDR1 SEHNR, CDR2 FQNEAQ (reference sequence). The CDR3 consists of 16 residues. The CDR3 region has the DNA TGTGCCAGCAGCTCATTTACAGGGAGACTCTCCTACGAGCAGTACTTC. As protein: CASSSFTGRLSYEQYF. Combining the CDR3 with reference TRBV7-9 and TRBJ2-7 gives the whole variable domain DTGVSQNPRHKITKRGQNVTFRCDPISEHNRLYWYRQTLGQGPEFLTYFQNEAQLEKSRLLSDRFSAERPKGSFSTLEIQRTEQGDSAMYLCASSSFTGRLSYEQYFGPGTRLTVT.

The chain links TRBV5-5 to TRBJ2-1; 7 nucleotides line up with TRBD1. V shed 2 bases, J shed 10 bases, and the junction held 9 bases outside the gene matches. CDR3 length equals 14 residues. Germline V gives CDR1 SGHKS, CDR2 YYEKEE (reference sequence). CDR3 coding DNA: TGTGCCAGCAGCTTTTGGAAGTCGGGACAGGAGCAGTTCTTC. This sequence encodes CASSFWKSGQEQFF.

This clone was observed a few times. This same CDR3 is encoded by further DNA sequences in the sample. The CDR3 DNA reads TGCGCCAGCAGCTCCGGACAGTCCTCTGGAAACACCATATATTTT. Translating it yields CASSSGQSSGNTIYF. The chain combines TRBV5-1 with TRBJ1-3, with a tentative D call TRBD1 (6 bases). The CDR3 has 15 amino acids. Germline values: CDR1 SGHRS, CDR2 YFSETQ. Trimming removed 3 bases from V and 0 bases from J, with 10 bases in between.